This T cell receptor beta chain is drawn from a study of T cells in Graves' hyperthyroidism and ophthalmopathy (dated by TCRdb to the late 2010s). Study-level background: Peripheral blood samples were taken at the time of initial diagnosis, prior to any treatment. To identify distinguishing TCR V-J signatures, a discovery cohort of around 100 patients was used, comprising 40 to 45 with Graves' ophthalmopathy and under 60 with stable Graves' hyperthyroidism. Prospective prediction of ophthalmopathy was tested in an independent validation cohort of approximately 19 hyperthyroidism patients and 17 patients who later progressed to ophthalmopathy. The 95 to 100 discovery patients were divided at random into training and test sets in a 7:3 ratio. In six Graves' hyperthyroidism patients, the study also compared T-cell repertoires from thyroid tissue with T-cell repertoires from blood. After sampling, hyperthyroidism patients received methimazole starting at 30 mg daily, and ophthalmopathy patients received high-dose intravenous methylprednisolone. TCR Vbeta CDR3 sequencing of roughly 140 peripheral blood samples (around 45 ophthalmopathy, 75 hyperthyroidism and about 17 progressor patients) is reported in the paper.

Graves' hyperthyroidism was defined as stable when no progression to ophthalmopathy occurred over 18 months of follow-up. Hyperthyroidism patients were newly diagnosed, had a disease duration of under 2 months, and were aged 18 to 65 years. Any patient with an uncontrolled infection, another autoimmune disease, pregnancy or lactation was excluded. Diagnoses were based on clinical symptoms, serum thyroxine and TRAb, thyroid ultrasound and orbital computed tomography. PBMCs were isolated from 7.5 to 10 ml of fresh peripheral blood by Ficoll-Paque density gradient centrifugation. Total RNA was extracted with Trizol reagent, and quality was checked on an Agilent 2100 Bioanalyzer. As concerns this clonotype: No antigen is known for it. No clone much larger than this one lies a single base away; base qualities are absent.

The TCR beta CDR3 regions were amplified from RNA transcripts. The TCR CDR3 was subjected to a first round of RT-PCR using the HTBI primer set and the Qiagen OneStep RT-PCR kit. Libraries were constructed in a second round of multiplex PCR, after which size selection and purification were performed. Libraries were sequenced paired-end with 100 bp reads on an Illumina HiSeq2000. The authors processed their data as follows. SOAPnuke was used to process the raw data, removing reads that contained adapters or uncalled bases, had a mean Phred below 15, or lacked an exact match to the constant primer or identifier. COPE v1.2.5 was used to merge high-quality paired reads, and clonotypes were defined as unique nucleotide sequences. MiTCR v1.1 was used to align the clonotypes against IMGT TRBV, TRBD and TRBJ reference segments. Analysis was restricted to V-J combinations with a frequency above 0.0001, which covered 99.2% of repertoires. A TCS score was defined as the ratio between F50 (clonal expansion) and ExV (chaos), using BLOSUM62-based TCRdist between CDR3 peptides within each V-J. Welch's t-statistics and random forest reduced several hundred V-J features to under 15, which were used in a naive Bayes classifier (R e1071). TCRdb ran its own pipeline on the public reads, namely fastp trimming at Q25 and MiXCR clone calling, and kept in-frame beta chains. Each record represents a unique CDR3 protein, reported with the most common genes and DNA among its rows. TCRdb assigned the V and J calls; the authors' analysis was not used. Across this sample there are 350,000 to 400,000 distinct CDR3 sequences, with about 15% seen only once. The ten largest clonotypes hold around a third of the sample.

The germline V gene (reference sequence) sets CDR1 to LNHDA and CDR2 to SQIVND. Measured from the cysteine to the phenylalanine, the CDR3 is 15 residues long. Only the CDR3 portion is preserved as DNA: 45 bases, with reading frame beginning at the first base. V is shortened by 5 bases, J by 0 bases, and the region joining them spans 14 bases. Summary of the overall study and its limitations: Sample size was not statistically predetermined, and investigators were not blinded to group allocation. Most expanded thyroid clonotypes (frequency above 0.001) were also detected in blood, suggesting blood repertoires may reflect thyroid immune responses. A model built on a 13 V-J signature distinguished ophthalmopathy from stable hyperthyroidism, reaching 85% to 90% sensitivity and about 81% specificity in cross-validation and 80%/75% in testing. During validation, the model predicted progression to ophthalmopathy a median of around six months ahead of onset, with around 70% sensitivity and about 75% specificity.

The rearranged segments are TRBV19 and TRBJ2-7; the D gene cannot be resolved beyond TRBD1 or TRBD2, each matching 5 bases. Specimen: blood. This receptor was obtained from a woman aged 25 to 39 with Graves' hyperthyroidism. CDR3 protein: CASSVGTASSYEQYF. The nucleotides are TGTGCCAGTAGTGTTGGGACGGCGAGCTCCTACGAGCAGTACTTC.